The 27 T cell receptor beta chains below were found in one sample sequenced in a study of T cells after yellow fever vaccination. TCRdb re-called the 5' RACE reads through MiXCR, storing one row per CDR3 protein. The sample lists some 100,000 distinct CDR3 sequences; 7.2% were seen once. The specimen was CD4+ T cells sorted from PBMCs, collected more than 40 days after the first yellow fever vaccination. The receptors derive from a man aged 18-30 years who received the YFV17D yellow fever vaccine.

A note on this clonotype: A clone one base away is much larger, so this may be a read error. The V gene is TRBV15, the J gene TRBJ2-5, with D uncertain. This CDR3 has 14 amino acids. Per germline, CDR1 LNHNV and CDR2 YYDKDF (reference sequence). The V end was cut by 1 base, the J end by 0 bases, with 6 bases between. The CDR3 loop reads CATSRVKDQETQYF. The CDR3 DNA is TGTGCCACCAGCAGAGTAAAGGACCAAGAGACCCAGTACTTC.

The chain has TRBV5-4 and TRBJ2-5, with D possibly being TRBD1 or TRBD2 (6 bases each). Germline lookup yields CDR1 SGHNT and CDR2 YYREEE (reference sequence). V lost 0 bases, J lost 2 bases, and 11 bases lay in between. The CDR3 is 15 amino acids. The DNA for the CDR3 is TGTGCCAGCAGCTTGGTGGGGGGCGGGCAAGAGACCCAGTACTTC. Translation: CASSLVGGGQETQYF.

This clonotype was seen repeatedly, ten times or more. The CDR3 coding sequence is TGCGCCAGCAGCTCCGGGACTAGTTCTGAGACCCAGTACTTC. This gives the protein CASSSGTSSETQYF. The rearrangement links TRBV5-1 to TRBJ2-5; 8 bases fit TRBD2. Trimming took 3 bases from V and 5 from J; bases not matched to a gene: 6. CDR3 length equals 14 residues. Germline values: CDR1 SGHRS, CDR2 YFSETQ.

This clonotype has more than one count but fewer than ten. The V call is TRBV7-2, the J call TRBJ2-5, with 9 bases lining up with TRBD2. This CDR3 is built from 13 residues. Germline loops: CDR1 SGHTA, CDR2 FQGNSA. Trimming at V came to 7 bases and at J to 7 bases, leaving 7 bases not matched to a gene. This CDR3 is CASMTSGPGTQYF. Written as DNA, the CDR3 is TGTGCCAGCATGACTAGCGGCCCGGGGACCCAGTACTTC.

This clonotype was seen a few times. The chain has TRBV4-3 and TRBJ1-2, with a possible D match to TRBD1 (5 bases). V lost 0 bases, J lost 6 bases, and 11 bases lay in between. CDR1 LGHNA and CDR2 YSLEER come from the germline V gene. This CDR3 has 14 amino acids. CDR3 bases: TGCGCCAGCAGCCAAGAGATGTCAGGGCATGGCTACACCTTC. Encoded protein: CASSQEMSGHGYTF.

This clonotype has at least ten counts. The V gene is TRBV19, the J gene TRBJ2-1; 10 bases are a match to TRBD2. In germline, CDR1 is LNHDA, CDR2 SQIVND (reference sequence). CDR3 length: 16 residues. J was trimmed by 1 base and V by 4 bases; bases with no gene match: 4. The CDR3 here is CASSKRGGRSYNEQFF. The CDR3, as DNA: TGTGCCAGTAGTAAGCGGGGGGGCCGGTCCTACAATGAGCAGTTCTTC.

This clonotype came up many times. The chain couples TRBV18 to TRBJ2-3, with TRBD2 identical over 8 bases. Per germline, CDR1 KGHSH and CDR2 LQKENI. This CDR3 comprises 15 residues. J gave up 6 bases and V 6 bases, and 11 bases lay outside the gene matches. The CDR3: CASSPPRGGLDTQYF. In DNA form, the CDR3 reads TGTGCCAGCTCTCCCCCCCGGGGGGGCTTGGATACGCAGTATTTT. Full variable domain (remainder filled in from reference TRBV18 and TRBJ2-3): NAGVMQNPRHLVRRRGQEARLRCSPMKGHSHVYWYRQLPEEGLKFMVYLQKENIIDESGMPKERFSAEFPKEGPSILRIQQVVRGDSAAYFCASSPPRGGLDTQYFGPGTRLTVL.

There are a few counts of this clonotype. This chain joins TRBV10-3 and TRBJ1-4; tentatively, D is TRBD1 (6 bases). Germline V gene data show CDR1 as ENHRY and CDR2 as SYGVKD. The CDR3 length is 15 residues. Trimming shortened V by 6 bases and J by 2 bases, and 13 bases separated the two germline ends. The CDR3 bases are TGTGCCATCAGGCCATCAGGGGCCACTAATGAAAAACTGTTTTTT. Translation gives CAIRPSGATNEKLFF.

This clonotype was observed many times. The rearrangement links TRBV10-3 to TRBJ2-7; 8 positions agree with TRBD1. Germline V gene lookup returns CDR1 ENHRY and CDR2 SYGVKD. The CDR3 sequence is 13 residues long. The J segment lost 3 bases and the V segment lost 6 bases, leaving 4 bases of the junction unmatched. The CDR3 loop is CAISPGGNYEQYF. CDR3 coding DNA: TGTGCCATCAGCCCAGGGGGCAACTACGAGCAGTACTTC.

The gene calls are TRBV4-1 and TRBJ2-1, with D perhaps being TRBD1 or TRBD2 (5 bases each). Looked up from germline, CDR1 is MGHRA and CDR2 is YSYEKL. V lost 5 bases and J 8 bases, leaving 16 bases between the germline ends. The CDR3 loop spans 14 amino acids. As DNA, the CDR3 is TGCGCCAGCAGCTGGCGACTCCAGGGAGATGAGCAGTTCTTC. Protein product: CASSWRLQGDEQFF.

This clonotype showed up many times. V is TRBV7-2 and J is TRBJ2-1, with D possibly called TRBD1 or TRBD2 (6 bases each). CDR1 SGHTA and CDR2 FQGNSA come from the germline V gene. The CDR3 has 16 residues. The V end lost 3 bases, the J end lost 4 bases, and 16 bases lay between the germline ends. CDR3 nucleotide sequence: TGTGCCAGCAGCTTTCGCCGGGGGCTGACTTACAATGAGCAGTTCTTC. Translating it yields CASSFRRGLTYNEQFF. The whole variable domain, filled in from reference TRBV7-2 and TRBJ2-1, reads GAGVSQSPSNKVTEKGKDVELRCDPISGHTALYWYRQSLGQGLEFLIYFQGNSAPDKSGLPSDRFSAERTGGSVSTLTIQRTQQEDSAVYLCASSFRRGLTYNEQFFGPGTRLTVL.

At least ten counts were recorded for this clonotype. The chain uses TRBV5-8 and TRBJ2-4, with TRBD1 identical over 7 bases. The CDR3 extends over 17 amino acids. J lost 0 bases, V lost 6 bases, and 12 bases had no gene match. Germline V CDR1 and CDR2: SGHTS, YDEGEE. The DNA for the CDR3 is TGTGCCAGCACATCGTTTGACAGGGCCCTAGCCAAAAACATTCAGTACTTC. Translating gives CASTSFDRALAKNIQYF.

The sample holds a few counts of this clonotype. The chain uses TRBV7-9 and TRBJ1-1; D unclear. In germline, CDR1 is SEHNR, CDR2 FQNEAQ (reference sequence). Trimming pared 2 bases from V and 10 bases from J, leaving 11 bases between. This CDR3 spans 12 amino acids. CDR3 in amino acids: CASSLFEAIAFF. The CDR3 region has the DNA TGTGCCAGCAGCTTATTTGAGGCTATAGCTTTCTTT.

This clonotype was seen ten or more times. The chain has TRBV14 and TRBJ1-2; D may be TRBD1 (5 bases). In germline, CDR1 is SGHDN, CDR2 FVKESK. Trimming pared 0 bases from V and 1 base from J, leaving 9 bases between. The CDR3 runs 15 residues. The CDR3, as DNA: TGTGCCAGCAGCCAAGAGAGTCAGGGTAACTATGGCTACACCTTC. Its protein is CASSQESQGNYGYTF.

This clonotype was detected ten times or more. The chain recombines TRBV29-1 with TRBJ1-5; unclear D gene. V lost 7 bases and J lost 0, with 10 bases in between. Germline CDR1 and CDR2: SQVTM and ANQGSEA. This CDR3 spans 13 amino acids. The CDR3: CSERRYSNQPQHF. The CDR3 bases are TGCAGCGAGCGGCGTTATAGCAATCAGCCCCAGCATTTT.

The sample holds many counts of this clonotype. The V and J genes are TRBV12-3 or TRBV12-4 and TRBJ1-1; D remains unclear. Deletions cut 3 bases from V and 7 bases from J, with 12 bases between. There are 13 residues in the CDR3. The CDR3 sequence: CASSLGGRREAFF. CDR3 nucleotide sequence: TGTGCCAGCAGTTTGGGAGGGAGGCGTGAAGCTTTCTTT.

This clonotype appeared many times. V is TRBV5-1 and J is TRBJ2-1; 11 bases fit TRBD1. CDR1 and CDR2 from the germline V gene are SGHRS and YFSETQ. The V gene end was trimmed by 2 bases and the J gene end by 5 bases; junction bases not matched to a gene: 6. The CDR3 extends over 16 amino acids. CDR3 bases: TGCGCCAGCAGCTTACTGGGACAGGGGGTCGACAATGAGCAGTTCTTC. This sequence encodes CASSLLGQGVDNEQFF.

In its sample, this clonotype was seen many times. The chain is built from TRBV5-1 and TRBJ1-1; D not resolved. Germline V lookup: CDR1 SGHRS, CDR2 YFSETQ. The V end lost 4 bases, the J end lost 4 bases, and 11 bases lay between the germline ends. CDR3 length equals 13 residues. This chain's CDR3 is CASSPSVGTEAFF. CDR3 nucleotide sequence: TGCGCCAGCAGCCCGTCGGTCGGCACTGAAGCTTTCTTT.

This chain joins TRBV4-3 and TRBJ2-3, with D possibly being TRBD1 or TRBD2 (5 bases each). There are 14 residues in the CDR3. V was clipped by 4 bases and J by 4 bases, with 12 bases between them. Germline V gives CDR1 LGHNA, CDR2 YSLEER. The CDR3 region has the DNA TGCGCCAGCAGCCCACAGATGGGGGCAGATACGCAGTATTTT. This gives the protein CASSPQMGADTQYF.

This clonotype was seen ten or more times. The rearrangement uses TRBV19 and TRBJ2-1; 12 bases line up with TRBD2. The CDR3 is 15 amino acids. The V gene's germline CDR1 is LNHDA and CDR2 SQIVND (reference sequence). V trimming: 5 bases; J trimming: 5 bases; junction bases outside the gene matches: 4. CDR3 DNA sequence: TGTGCCAGTAGTTTACTAGCGGGGGGAGACAATGAGCAGTTCTTC. It specifies CASSLLAGGDNEQFF.

The V gene is TRBV5-8, the J gene TRBJ2-7, with 7 bases identical to TRBD1. V trimming: 9 bases; J trimming: 3 bases; junction bases outside the gene matches: 9. Per the germline V gene, CDR1 is SGHTS and CDR2 is YDEGEE. The CDR3 loop spans 13 amino acids. The CDR3 sequence is CAMGTDHLYEQYF. The CDR3 DNA reads as TGTGCCATGGGGACAGATCACCTCTACGAGCAGTACTTC.

This clonotype came up many times. The chain combines TRBV4-3 with TRBJ1-4; unclear D gene. The germline V gene encodes CDR1 LGHNA and CDR2 YSLEER. Trimming stripped 0 bases from V and 0 bases from J, with 8 bases between. This CDR3 has 16 amino acids. The CDR3 loop reads CASSQDLTATNEKLFF. The CDR3 DNA sequence: TGCGCCAGCAGCCAAGATCTAACAGCAACTAATGAAAAACTGTTTTTT.

This clonotype was observed at least ten times. The chain joins TRBV6-2 or TRBV6-3 to TRBJ2-5; D is undetermined. With 6 bases removed from V and 0 bases from J, the gap between germline ends came to 11 bases. The CDR3 covers 14 residues. Germline lookup yields CDR1 MNHEY and CDR2 SVGEGT. CDR3 amino acids: CASRGRTNQETQYF. CDR3 nucleotide sequence: TGTGCCAGCAGAGGCAGGACCAACCAAGAGACCCAGTACTTC.

In its sample, this clonotype was seen many times. The chain carries TRBV11-2 and TRBJ2-7, with D perhaps matching TRBD1 (5 bases). CDR1 is SGHAT, CDR2 FQNNGV, per germline. V dropped 3 bases and J dropped 2 bases, with 8 bases sitting between them. This CDR3 comprises 13 residues. The CDR3 DNA reads as TGTGCCAGCAGCTTTGTGGACACCTACGAGCAGTACGTC. Amino acids: CASSFVDTYEQYV.

This clonotype was picked up many times. The gene calls are TRBV5-1 and TRBJ1-3; possible D gene TRBD1, 5 bases. Trimming removed 1 base from V and 7 bases from J, with 12 bases in between. Per germline, CDR1 SGHRS and CDR2 YFSETQ. The CDR3 length is 14 residues. The CDR3 region is CASSLYGDGNTIYF. In DNA form, the CDR3 reads TGCGCCAGCAGCTTGTACGGGGACGGCAACACCATATATTTT.

This clonotype appeared many times. The chain joins TRBV12-3 or TRBV12-4 to TRBJ1-1; D is ambiguous. V lost 8 bases and J 0 bases, leaving 10 bases between the germline ends. The CDR3 is 13 amino acids. CDR3 loop: CASQGRLNTEAFF. The CDR3 nucleotides are TGTGCCAGCCAAGGACGCCTGAACACTGAAGCTTTCTTT.

This chain uses TRBV7-2 with TRBJ1-2, with D possibly matching TRBD1 (5 bases). The CDR3 covers 13 residues. V was clipped by 7 bases and J by 8 bases, with 17 bases between them. Germline CDR1 SGHTA, CDR2 FQGNSA. DNA of the CDR3: TGTGCCAGCACCCCCGACAGACCTCGGGGCTACACCTTC. Amino acids: CASTPDRPRGYTF. Combining the CDR3 with reference TRBV7-2 and TRBJ1-2 gives the whole variable domain GAGVSQSPSNKVTEKGKDVELRCDPISGHTALYWYRQSLGQGLEFLIYFQGNSAPDKSGLPSDRFSAERTGGSVSTLTIQRTQQEDSAVYLCASTPDRPRGYTFGSGTRLTVV.